Listed here are 28 T cell receptor beta chains from one sample, sequenced in a study of spatial heterogeneity in lung cancer. In TCRdb, the 5' RACE reads were re-called with MiXCR into one record per CDR3 protein. The sample has about 1,300 distinct CDR3 sequences; approximately 13% are singletons. Findings and caveats of the study: Within tumors, counts of expanded alpha and beta TCRs tracked tumor mutation counts.

These TCRs' antigens remain unknown. As for time point: sample taken at primary tumor resection. Sequencing was performed on lung tumor tissue, taken at surgery. The receptor source for this set is a female donor with early-stage non-small cell lung cancer.

This clonotype is labeled as medium-sized. J is TRBJ2-7 and V is TRBV7-2; 9 bases are a match to TRBD1. Germline values: CDR1 SGHTA, CDR2 FQGNSA. V gave up 6 bases and J gave up 6 bases; unmatched junction bases: 9. This CDR3 has 14 amino acids. The CDR3 loop reads CASRLNRGHSEQYF. DNA of the CDR3: TGTGCCAGCAGACTTAACAGGGGGCATAGCGAGCAGTACTTC. The complete variable domain, with remaining parts taken from reference TRBV7-2 and TRBJ2-7, reads GAGVSQSPSNKVTEKGKDVELRCDPISGHTALYWYRQSLGQGLEFLIYFQGNSAPDKSGLPSDRFSAERTGGSVSTLTIQRTQQEDSAVYLCASRLNRGHSEQYFGPGTRLTVT.

Sample share makes this clonotype medium-sized. This chain links TRBV7-9 with TRBJ2-7; D is possibly TRBD2 (5 bases). The CDR3 has 12 amino acids. V shed 3 bases and J shed 5 bases, with 8 bases lying between them. CDR1 SEHNR and CDR2 FQNEAQ come from the germline V gene (reference sequence). The CDR3 region is CASSFGADEQYF. The CDR3 bases are TGTGCCAGCAGCTTTGGAGCGGACGAGCAGTACTTC.

By its share, this clonotype is medium-sized (0.01 to 0.1%). The J gene is TRBJ1-2, the V gene TRBV6-2 or TRBV6-3; TRBD1 agrees at 7 bases. The CDR3 consists of 14 residues. The germline V gene has CDR1 MNHEY and CDR2 SVGEGT. Unmatched junction bases numbered 11, after V lost 6 bases and J lost 7 bases. CDR3 DNA: TGTGCCAGCAGGCGGACGGGGACAGCTTCTGGCTACACCTTC. Residues: CASRRTGTASGYTF.

This clonotype rates as large. CDR3 amino acids: CASSPGNEQFF. The CDR3 region has the DNA TGTGCCAGCAGCCCTGGCAATGAGCAGTTCTTC. V usage is TRBV4-2 and J usage is TRBJ2-1; no firm D call. V lost 4 bases to trimming and J lost 6 bases, with 4 bases between them. Germline V gives CDR1 LGHNA, CDR2 YNFKEQ. This CDR3 contains 11 residues.

This clonotype is medium-sized. V and J are TRBV20-1 and TRBJ2-3; D is perhaps TRBD2 (6 bases). This CDR3 comprises 16 residues. The V gene's germline CDR1 is DFQATT and CDR2 SNEGSKA (reference sequence). V gave up 1 base and J gave up 2 bases, with 16 bases separating them. CDR3 DNA: TGCAGTGCTAGAGCAGGTCTAGGGCGGGACACAGATACGCAGTATTTT. Residues: CSARAGLGRDTDTQYF.

This clonotype was observed many times. The chain links TRBV5-1 to TRBJ2-2, with D possibly matching TRBD1 (6 bases). Trimming removed 2 bases at V and 6 bases at J, with 20 bases between. Per the germline V gene, CDR1 is SGHRS and CDR2 is YFSETQ. The CDR3 sequence is 17 residues long. The CDR3 protein is CASSLDTGLRGAGELFF. The CDR3 region has the DNA TGCGCCAGCAGCTTAGACACAGGGCTCAGAGGGGCCGGGGAGCTGTTTTTT.

For this clonotype: The germline gene is not matched at one end of the junction; a read error may be the cause. CDR3 region: CASSQAGLAGGTDAVF. The CDR3 DNA reads TGCGCCAGCAGCCAGGCCGGACTAGCGGGGGGGACAGACGCAGTATTT. This chain joins TRBV4-1 and TRBJ2-3; TRBD2 matches at 15 bases. Germline V gene lookup returns CDR1 MGHRA and CDR2 YSYEKL. The CDR3 has 16 residues.

This clonotype is medium-sized (0.01 to 0.1%) within its sample. The chain uses TRBV27 and TRBJ1-3, with 7 bases that match TRBD1. The V gene end was trimmed by 3 bases and the J gene end by 10 bases; junction bases not matched to a gene: 0. The CDR3 is made up of 11 amino acids. CDR1 is MNHEY and CDR2 is SMNVEV in the germline V gene (reference sequence). The CDR3 here is CASSLDRTIYF. As DNA, the CDR3 is TGTGCCAGCAGTTTGGACAGGACCATATATTTT.

This clonotype is classed as large (0.1 to 1%). The chain joins TRBV20-1 to TRBJ2-7; D is perhaps TRBD2 (6 bases). This CDR3 has 12 amino acids. Trimming left V 6 bases short and J 5 bases short, with 14 bases between. Germline V gene data show CDR1 as DFQATT and CDR2 as SNEGSKA (reference sequence). The CDR3 here is CSASSGFDEQYF. The CDR3 DNA reads TGCAGTGCCTCAAGCGGGTTCGACGAGCAGTACTTC.

In this sample, this clonotype is large (0.1 to 1%). V and J are TRBV12-3 or TRBV12-4 and TRBJ2-5; 8 bases map to TRBD2. CDR3 size: 14 residues. V lost 5 bases and J lost 5; bases outside the gene matches: 7. The CDR3 nucleotides read TGTGCCAGCAGTCACGGACTAGCATCGGAGACCCAGTACTTC. It specifies CASSHGLASETQYF.

In its sample, this clonotype ranks as medium-sized. The chain recombines TRBV24-1 with TRBJ2-1, with 13 bases aligning to TRBD2. The ends lost 4 bases at V and 5 bases at J; junction bases unmatched: 7. The CDR3 consists of 17 residues. The germline CDR1 and CDR2 sequences are KGHDR and SFDVKD. CDR3 residues: CATSDKCGLAGDNEQFF. In nucleotides, the CDR3 is TGTGCCACCAGTGACAAATGCGGACTAGCGGGAGACAATGAGCAGTTCTTC.

This clonotype rates as medium-sized. The chain recombines TRBV30 with TRBJ2-3; TRBD2 might be the D (5 bases). Germline assignment: CDR1 GTSNPN and CDR2 SVGIG (reference sequence). This CDR3 comprises 14 residues. V was cut by 2 bases and J by 5 bases, with 14 bases left in between. The CDR3 loop is CAWSTGNLGDTQYF. Written as DNA, the CDR3 is TGTGCCTGGAGTACGGGGAACCTGGGAGATACGCAGTATTTT. The variable domain in full, with the rest retrieved from reference TRBV30 and TRBJ2-3, is SQTIHQWPATLVQPVGSPLSLECTVEGTSNPNLYWYRQAAGRGLQLLFYSVGIGQISSEVPQNLSASRPQDRQFILSSKKLLLSDSGFYLCAWSTGNLGDTQYFGPGTRLTVL.

This clonotype is labeled as medium-sized. The chain is built from TRBV20-1 and TRBJ1-6, with D perhaps TRBD1 (5 bases). From germline, CDR1 is DFQATT and CDR2 SNEGSKA (reference sequence). V lost 3 bases and J lost 8, with 5 bases in between. The CDR3 runs to 11 residues. CDR3: CSASRDSPLHF. CDR3 DNA sequence: TGCAGTGCTAGCAGGGATTCACCCCTCCACTTT.

In this sample, this clonotype is medium-sized. V is TRBV6-1 and J is TRBJ2-5; weak D call: TRBD2 (7 bases). Germline V CDR1 and CDR2: MNHNS, SASEGT. This CDR3 region has 13 residues. With 7 bases removed from V and 1 base from J, the gap between germline ends came to 10 bases. CDR3 sequence: CASTAGAQETQYF. CDR3 DNA sequence: TGTGCCAGCACCGCGGGGGCCCAAGAGACCCAGTACTTC.

This clonotype rates as medium-sized. The chain links TRBV29-1 to TRBJ2-2; 8 nucleotides line up with TRBD1. The CDR3 totals 14 residues. Germline V gives CDR1 SQVTM, CDR2 ANQGSEA. The junction had 8 bases not matched to a gene; V was cut back by 6 bases and J by 5 bases. DNA for the CDR3: TGCAGCGTAGACAGGGGAATCGGGACCGGGGAGCTGTTTTTT. Translated, it gives CSVDRGIGTGELFF.

This clonotype was detected ten times or more. V gene TRBV20-1 combines with J gene TRBJ1-4; D is possibly TRBD1 (6 bases). V was trimmed by 6 bases and J by 8 bases, leaving 13 bases between them. The CDR3 totals 12 residues. CDR1 is DFQATT, CDR2 SNEGSKA, per germline (reference sequence). The CDR3 loop is CSAIQGGEKLFF. The CDR3 DNA sequence: TGCAGTGCGATACAGGGAGGAGAAAAACTGTTTTTT.

By share, this clonotype counts as medium-sized. The rearrangement joins TRBV2 to TRBJ1-5; D remains unclear. Per germline, CDR1 SNHLY and CDR2 FYNNEI. This CDR3 spans 13 amino acids. Trimming shortened V by 10 bases and J by 0 bases, and 10 bases separated the two germline ends. CDR3 coding DNA: TGTGCCACCAAGGGTGATAGCAATCAGCCCCAGCATTTT. Its translation: CATKGDSNQPQHF.

A few counts support this clonotype. The J gene is TRBJ2-5, the V gene TRBV7-3; maybe TRBD2 (5 bases). Trimming cost V 1 base and J 6 bases, with 12 bases left between them. Germline V gene sequence: CDR1 SGHTA, CDR2 FQGTGA. The CDR3 has 14 amino acids. The DNA for the CDR3 is TGTGCCAGCAGCTTAAGCGGGTGGGAGCAGACCCAGTACTTC. Encoded protein: CASSLSGWEQTQYF. Looking up the rest from reference TRBV7-3 and TRBJ2-5 gives the full variable domain: GAGVSQTPSNKVTEKGKYVELRCDPISGHTALYWYRQSLGQGPEFLIYFQGTGAADDSGLPNDRFFAVRPEGSVSTLKIQRTERGDSAVYLCASSLSGWEQTQYFGPGTRLLVL.

By proportion, this clonotype is medium-sized. J is TRBJ1-1 and V is TRBV7-9; D is unresolved. V lost 6 bases to trimming and J lost 1 base, with 9 bases between them. The CDR3 is made up of 13 amino acids. In germline, CDR1 is SEHNR, CDR2 FQNEAQ (reference sequence). The CDR3 sequence: CASSPLRNTEAFF. As DNA, the CDR3 is TGTGCCAGCAGTCCACTTAGGAACACTGAAGCTTTCTTT. The full variable domain, its missing parts supplied by reference TRBV7-9 and TRBJ1-1, is DTGVSQNPRHKITKRGQNVTFRCDPISEHNRLYWYRQTLGQGPEFLTYFQNEAQLEKSRLLSDRFSAERPKGSFSTLEIQRTEQGDSAMYLCASSPLRNTEAFFGQGTRLTVV.

This clonotype rates as medium-sized. The genes are TRBV12-3 or TRBV12-4 and TRBJ1-5; a possible D gene is TRBD1 (6 bases). Trimming cost V 1 base and J 3 bases, with 13 bases left between them. The CDR3 has 16 residues. CDR3 coding DNA: TGTGCCAGCAGTTTAGTGTCAGGGGATGTCAATCAGCCCCAGCATTTT. Protein: CASSLVSGDVNQPQHF.

This clonotype is labeled as medium-sized. The V and J genes are TRBV12-3 or TRBV12-4 and TRBJ2-1; D not certain. Trimming left V 5 bases short and J 5 bases short, with 16 bases between. The CDR3 is made up of 15 amino acids. The CDR3 DNA reads as TGTGCCAGCAGTGTTTCATTTGCCCGGGACAATGAGCAGTTCTTC. Protein sequence: CASSVSFARDNEQFF.

This clonotype is termed medium-sized. The DNA of the CDR3 is TGCAGTGCTAGAGTGCTAGCGGGAGCCAATGAGCAGTTCTTC. Its translation: CSARVLAGANEQFF. V and J are TRBV20-1 and TRBJ2-1; the match to TRBD2 covers 10 bases. The CDR3 sequence is 14 residues long. V was pared by 1 base and J by 6 bases, with 3 bases of the junction left unmatched. The germline V gene has CDR1 DFQATT and CDR2 SNEGSKA (reference sequence).

Sample share makes this clonotype medium-sized. The V gene is TRBV6-2 or TRBV6-3, the J gene TRBJ2-7; maybe TRBD2 (6 bases). V shed 2 bases and J shed 5 bases, with 13 bases lying between them. CDR1 and CDR2 from the germline V gene are MNHEY and SVGEGT. CDR3 size: 14 residues. The CDR3 region is CASSYRLVPHEQYF. The CDR3 DNA is TGTGCCAGCAGTTACCGACTAGTTCCCCACGAGCAGTACTTC.

The chain links TRBV6-5 to TRBJ2-2; D remains unclear. Per the germline V gene, CDR1 is MNHEY and CDR2 is SVGAGI. The CDR3 sequence is 14 residues long. The V and J ends lost 8 bases and 4 bases respectively, with 14 bases between them. CDR3 sequence (DNA): TGTGCCAGCCGGCAGACCTCCATCACCGGGGAGCTGTTTTTT. Translated, it gives CASRQTSITGELFF.

The rearrangement uses TRBV10-3 and TRBJ2-3; D remains unclear. The CDR3 has 15 amino acids. The germline V gene has CDR1 ENHRY and CDR2 SYGVKD. V gave up 3 bases and J gave up 0 bases, with 10 bases separating them. CDR3 DNA sequence: TGTGCCATCAGTGATTTAGGAACTAGCACAGATACGCAGTATTTT. Amino acid sequence: CAISDLGTSTDTQYF.

The chain recombines TRBV6-1 with TRBJ1-4; 8 bases align to TRBD1. The CDR3 is made up of 15 amino acids. The germline V gene encodes CDR1 MNHNS and CDR2 SASEGT. V lost 4 bases, J lost 8 bases, and 9 bases stayed unmatched. The CDR3 bases are TGTGCCAGCAGTGCCCCGACAGGGGCAGGAGAAAAACTGTTTTTT. It yields the protein CASSAPTGAGEKLFF.

Within the sample, this clonotype is medium-sized. The rearrangement uses TRBV7-8 and TRBJ1-6; the D gene is possibly TRBD1 (6 bases). Germline CDR1 and CDR2: SGHVS and FQNEAQ. The CDR3 has 14 residues. Trimming shortened V by 5 bases and J by 13 bases, and 18 bases separated the two germline ends. CDR3 sequence (DNA): TGTGCCAGCAGCCACAGGGCCCTCCGTGTCCCCCTCCACTTT. Encoded protein: CASSHRALRVPLHF. Variable domain in full (rest from reference TRBV7-8 and TRBJ1-6): GAGVSQSPRYKVAKRGQDVALRCDPISGHVSLFWYQQALGQGPEFLTYFQNEAQLDKSGLPSDRFFAERPEGSVSTLKIQRTQQEDSAVYLCASSHRALRVPLHFGNGTRLTVT.

This clonotype is classed as large (0.1 to 1%). This sequence joins TRBV7-9 and TRBJ1-5; D ambiguous. This CDR3 spans 12 amino acids. Between the trimmed V and J ends, which lost 1 base and 6 bases, there was a span of 4 bases. Germline V CDR1 and CDR2: SEHNR, FQNEAQ (reference sequence). The CDR3 region is CASSLGTQPQHF. The DNA of the CDR3 is TGTGCCAGCAGCTTAGGGACTCAGCCCCAGCATTTT.